This T cell receptor beta chain was captured in a study of T cells after yellow fever vaccination. Overall study results and limits: The booster saw the reappearance of most primary-vaccination clones (more than 95% CD4, about 85% CD8).

This clonotype was observed a handful of times. Its antigen is unknown. UMIs were added to TCR cDNA along with a universal primer site when it was made by 5'RACE template switching. TCRdb fed the 5' RACE reads into MiXCR, producing one record per CDR3 protein. The sample holds hundreds of thousands of distinct CDR3 sequences, roughly 8.7% seen once. V gave up 4 bases and J gave up 6 bases, with 16 bases separating them. This CDR3 has 15 residues. CDR1 is SNHLY and CDR2 is FYNNEI in the germline V gene. The sequence was obtained from a man between 18 and 29 years old who received the YFV17D yellow fever vaccine. Material: CD4+ T cells sorted from PBMCs, obtained 5 days after the yellow fever booster vaccination. The chain recombines TRBV2 with TRBJ1-5; D possibly corresponds to TRBD1 (6 bases). The CDR3: CASSAVGRGGQPQHF. The CDR3 bases are TGTGCCAGCAGTGCAGTTGGCAGGGGAGGTCAGCCCCAGCATTTT.